The T cell receptor (beta chain) described here comes from a study of human T cells and chemical hapten exposure (dated by TCRdb to about 2021). About the full investigation: For sensitization, 2% DPC in acetone was applied to a roughly 2 cm by roughly 2 cm area of upper inner arm skin. Patients additionally received weekly therapeutic DPC doses to the scalp throughout the roughly 26-week study period. Blood samples were taken from patients before sensitization (week 0) and at 2, 6 and about 24 weeks after DPC sensitization. Around 30 alopecia patients provided blood for TCR sequencing at one to four time points (pre-sensitization, 2, 6 and 24 weeks). The mostly female patient cohort included alopecia areata with under or over 50% scalp involvement, alopecia totalis and alopecia universalis. Libraries were pooled for sequencing, and variation in per-sample TCR yields was attributed mainly to small differences in library volumes within the pool. Peripheral blood TCR repertoire changes were tracked in vivo in alopecia patients during primary and secondary sensitization to the hapten diphenylcyclopropenone (DPC). Patch testing was done on the upper back using Finn chambers containing 0.01% DPC, and results were scored after 6 days according to International Contact Dermatitis Research Group standards.

A word on this clonotype: It lacks a known antigen. Base qualities are missing; no much larger clone stands one base away.

Broad study findings and their caveats: Significantly more large CDR3 similarity clusters were formed by expanded TCRs than by pre-sensitization or healthy control sets, consistent with antigen-driven responses. The number of PT1 expanded TCRs positively correlated with patch test score, significant at thresholds 8, 16 and 32 but not 4. After repeated subsampling, changes were observed in the strength of the expansion versus patch-test correlation and in the threshold at which the correlation became significant. The number of TCRs above 1 in 1000 frequency did not change with DPC sensitization; there was no evidence of global repertoire structure alterations. Alopecia, a presumed autoimmune disease, was present in all patients, so the immune response of the patients might differ from that of healthy individuals.

The protocol used for the library was RACE. The run used a NextSeq 500. During library preparation, unique molecular identifiers were attached to individual cDNA molecules so that TCRs could be counted quantitatively and reproducibly. Both TCR alpha and TCR beta chains were sequenced from each blood RNA sample. The original methods were these. A median of about 87,000 TCRs per sample was observed, with a range of about 23,224 to 700,000. The Decombinator software suite was used to annotate V, J and CDR3 in the TCR reads. Every sample was subsampled to the same number of TCRs (28,000) for the PS versus PT1 abundance plots. TCRs were defined as expanded if absent before sensitization and observed at least eight times at the 2-week time point. TCRdb redid the processing of the public reads, applying fastp at Q25 and MiXCR, and retained in-frame beta chains. For every CDR3 protein sequence, its rows merge into one entry that carries the most common genes and DNA. V and J calls and clone size were set by TCRdb, not the authors. This sample has more than 150,000 distinct CDR3 sequences in its table, and about 25% of those were observed once. The top ten clonotypes cover under 2.5% of the sample.

The sample's time point label, decoded: patch test 3, about 24 weeks after DPC sensitization. This specimen's treatment or condition label, per the study, means: therapeutic diphenylcyclopropenone sensitization with weekly scalp DPC. At each patch-test visit, blood was drawn before the patch test was applied. Eligible patients were aged 18 to 70, diagnosed with alopecia, deemed suitable for DPC therapy, and excluded if pregnant. Total RNA was extracted from unfractionated whole blood collected in Tempus Blood RNA tubes. The germline V gene (reference sequence) provides CDR1 DFQATT and CDR2 SNEGSKA. Cut back by 7 bases and 2 bases, the V and J ends lie 13 bases apart. From the cysteine through the phenylalanine, the CDR3 covers 13 amino acids. The DNA shown is the 39-base CDR3, in frame from base 1.

The chain uses TRBV20-1 and TRBJ2-3; the D gene cannot be named for sure. The source of this sequence is a woman aged 40-49 years with alopecia areata. Some clones in this sample may be carry-over from other donors' samples. The sample in question was whole blood, obtained in connection with sensitization to the hapten diphenylcyclopropenone (DPC). The nucleotides are TGCAGTGTCCGGTCCGGGCACACAGATACGCAGTATTTT. Its coded protein is CSVRSGHTDTQYF.